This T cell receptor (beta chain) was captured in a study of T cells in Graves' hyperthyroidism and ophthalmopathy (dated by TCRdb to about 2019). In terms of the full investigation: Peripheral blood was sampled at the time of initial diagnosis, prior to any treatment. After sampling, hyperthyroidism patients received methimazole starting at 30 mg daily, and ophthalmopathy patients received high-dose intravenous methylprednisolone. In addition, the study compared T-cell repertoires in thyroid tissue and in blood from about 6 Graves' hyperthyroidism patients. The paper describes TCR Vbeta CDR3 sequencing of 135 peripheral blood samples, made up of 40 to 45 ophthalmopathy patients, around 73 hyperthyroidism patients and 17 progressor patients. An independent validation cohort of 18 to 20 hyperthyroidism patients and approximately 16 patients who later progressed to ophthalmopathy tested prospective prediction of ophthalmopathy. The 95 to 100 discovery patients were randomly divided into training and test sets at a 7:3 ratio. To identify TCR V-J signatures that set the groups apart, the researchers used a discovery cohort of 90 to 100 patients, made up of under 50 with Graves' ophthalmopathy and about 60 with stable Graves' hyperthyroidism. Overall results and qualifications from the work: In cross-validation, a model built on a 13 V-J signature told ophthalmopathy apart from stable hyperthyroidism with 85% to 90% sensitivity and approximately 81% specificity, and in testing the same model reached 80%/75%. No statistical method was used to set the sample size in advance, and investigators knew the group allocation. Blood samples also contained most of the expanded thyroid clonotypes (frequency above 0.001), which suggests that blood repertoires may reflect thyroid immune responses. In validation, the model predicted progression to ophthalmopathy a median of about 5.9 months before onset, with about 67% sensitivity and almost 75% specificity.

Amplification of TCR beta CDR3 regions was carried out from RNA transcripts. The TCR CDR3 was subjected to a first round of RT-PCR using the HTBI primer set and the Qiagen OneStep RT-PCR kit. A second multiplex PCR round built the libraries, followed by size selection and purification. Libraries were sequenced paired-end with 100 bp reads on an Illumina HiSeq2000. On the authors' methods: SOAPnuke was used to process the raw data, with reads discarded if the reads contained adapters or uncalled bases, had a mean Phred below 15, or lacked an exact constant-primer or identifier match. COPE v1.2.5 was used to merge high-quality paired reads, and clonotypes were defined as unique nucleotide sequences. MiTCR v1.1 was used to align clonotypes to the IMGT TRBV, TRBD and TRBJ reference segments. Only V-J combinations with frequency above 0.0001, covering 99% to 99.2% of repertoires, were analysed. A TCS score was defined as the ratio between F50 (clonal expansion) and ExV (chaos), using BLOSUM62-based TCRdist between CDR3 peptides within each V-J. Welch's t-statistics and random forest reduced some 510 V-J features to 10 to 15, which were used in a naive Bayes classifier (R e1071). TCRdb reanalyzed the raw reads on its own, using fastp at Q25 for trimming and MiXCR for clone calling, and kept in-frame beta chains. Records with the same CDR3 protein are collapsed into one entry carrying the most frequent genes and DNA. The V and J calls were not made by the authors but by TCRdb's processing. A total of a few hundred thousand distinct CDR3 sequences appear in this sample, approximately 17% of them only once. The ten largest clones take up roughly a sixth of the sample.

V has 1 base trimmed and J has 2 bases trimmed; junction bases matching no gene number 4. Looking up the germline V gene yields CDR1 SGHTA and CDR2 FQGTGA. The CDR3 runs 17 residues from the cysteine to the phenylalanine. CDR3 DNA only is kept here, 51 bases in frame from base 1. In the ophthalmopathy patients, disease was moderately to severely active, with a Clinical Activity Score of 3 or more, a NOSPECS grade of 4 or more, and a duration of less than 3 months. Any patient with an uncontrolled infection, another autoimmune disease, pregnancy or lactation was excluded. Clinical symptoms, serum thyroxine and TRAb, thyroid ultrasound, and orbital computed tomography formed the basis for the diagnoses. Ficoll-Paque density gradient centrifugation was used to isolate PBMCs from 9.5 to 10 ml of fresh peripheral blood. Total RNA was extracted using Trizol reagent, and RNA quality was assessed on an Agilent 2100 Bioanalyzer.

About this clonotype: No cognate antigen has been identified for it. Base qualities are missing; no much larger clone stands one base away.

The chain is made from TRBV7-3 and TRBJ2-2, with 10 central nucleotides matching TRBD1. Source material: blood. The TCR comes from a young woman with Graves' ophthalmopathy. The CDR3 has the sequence CASSLKGTGVNTGELFF. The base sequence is TGTGCCAGCAGCTTAAAGGGGACAGGGGTAAACACCGGGGAGCTGTTTTTT. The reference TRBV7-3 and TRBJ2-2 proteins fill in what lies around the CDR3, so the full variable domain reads GAGVSQTPSNKVTEKGKYVELRCDPISGHTALYWYRQSLGQGPEFLIYFQGTGAADDSGLPNDRFFAVRPEGSVSTLKIQRTERGDSAVYLCASSLKGTGVNTGELFFGEGSRLTVL.